The sequence of this TCR beta chain was determined in a study of T cells expressing NK-cell markers. Study-level background: Out of eight donors sequenced, seven tested HCMV-seropositive and the remaining one seronegative. Notes on the study in general: In a group of 5 to 7 donors, dominant NKG2C+ clonotypes represented about 1.0-7.5% of CD8+ T cells. Expanded NKG2C+ T cell clones were not confirmed as HCMV-specific.

On this clonotype: Its target is unknown.

Generation of TCR beta cDNA was performed by 5'RACE template switching incorporating UMIs. TCRdb re-called the 5' RACE reads, yielding one record per CDR3 amino acid sequence without DNA. This sample lists around 380,000 distinct CDR3 sequences; its ten largest clones have around 10%. Germline V gene sequence: CDR1 KGHSH, CDR2 LQKENI. CDR3 length: 13 residues. The chain is built from TRBV18 and TRBJ1-1. This sequence was found in a woman between 45 and 65 years old in good health. Sample: blood T cells: a sorted CD56 or NKG2C T cell subset, CD4+ or CD8+ T cells, or bulk PBMC T cells (not recorded which). The chain's CDR3 is CASSPPQYTEAFF.